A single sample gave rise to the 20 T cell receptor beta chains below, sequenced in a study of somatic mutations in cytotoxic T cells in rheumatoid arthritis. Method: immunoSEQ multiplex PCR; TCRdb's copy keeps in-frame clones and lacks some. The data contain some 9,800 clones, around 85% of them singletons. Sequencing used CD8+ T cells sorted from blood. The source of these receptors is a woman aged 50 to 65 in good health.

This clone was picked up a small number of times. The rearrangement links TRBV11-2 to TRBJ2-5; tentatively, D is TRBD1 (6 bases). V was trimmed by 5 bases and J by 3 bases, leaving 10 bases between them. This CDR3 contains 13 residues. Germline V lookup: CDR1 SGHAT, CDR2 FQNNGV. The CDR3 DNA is TGTGCCAGCAGCCTGGACAGCGAAGAGACCCAGTACTTC. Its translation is CASSLDSEETQYF.

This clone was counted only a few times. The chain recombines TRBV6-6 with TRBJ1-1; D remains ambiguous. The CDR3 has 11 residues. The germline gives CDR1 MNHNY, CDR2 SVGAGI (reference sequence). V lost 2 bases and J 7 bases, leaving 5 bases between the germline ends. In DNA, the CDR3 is TGTGCCAGCAGTTACGCCAGTGAAGCTTTCTTT. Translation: CASSYASEAFF.

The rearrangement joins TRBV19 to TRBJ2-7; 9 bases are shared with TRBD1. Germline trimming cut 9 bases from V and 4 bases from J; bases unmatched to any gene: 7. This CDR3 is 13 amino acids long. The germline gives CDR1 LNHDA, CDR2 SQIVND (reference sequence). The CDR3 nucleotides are TGTGCCAGCCGGGACAGGGACTATTACGAGCAGTACTTC. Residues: CASRDRDYYEQYF. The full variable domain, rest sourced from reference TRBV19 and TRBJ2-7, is DGGITQSPKYLFRKEGQNVTLSCEQNLNHDAMYWYRQDPGQGLRLIYYSQIVNDFQKGDIAEGYSVSREKKESFPLTVTSAQKNPTAFYLCASRDRDYYEQYFGPGTRLTVT.

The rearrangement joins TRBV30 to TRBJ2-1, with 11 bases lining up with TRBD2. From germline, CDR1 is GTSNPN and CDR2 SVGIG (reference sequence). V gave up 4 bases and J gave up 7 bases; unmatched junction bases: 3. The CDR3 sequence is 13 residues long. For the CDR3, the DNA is TGTGCCTGGAATCTAGCGGGGGGAAATGAGCAGTTCTTC. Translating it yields CAWNLAGGNEQFF.

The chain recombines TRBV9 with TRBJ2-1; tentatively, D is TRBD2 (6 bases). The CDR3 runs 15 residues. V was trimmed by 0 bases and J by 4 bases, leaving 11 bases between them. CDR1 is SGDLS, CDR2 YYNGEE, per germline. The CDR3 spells CASSVGIAEYNEQFF. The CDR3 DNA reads TGTGCCAGCAGCGTAGGGATAGCGGAGTACAATGAGCAGTTCTTC.

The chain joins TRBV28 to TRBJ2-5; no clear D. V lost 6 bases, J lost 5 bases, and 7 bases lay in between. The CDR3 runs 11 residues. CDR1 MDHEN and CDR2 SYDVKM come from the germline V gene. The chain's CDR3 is CASSFQETQYF. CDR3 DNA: TGTGCCAGCAGCTTCCAGGAGACCCAGTACTTC.

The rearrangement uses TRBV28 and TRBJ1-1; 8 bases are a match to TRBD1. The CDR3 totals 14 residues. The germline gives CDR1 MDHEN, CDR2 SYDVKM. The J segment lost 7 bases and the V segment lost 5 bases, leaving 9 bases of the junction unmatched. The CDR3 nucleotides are TGTGCCAGCAGTCTCCAGGGGGCACTTGGTGAAGCTTTCTTT. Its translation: CASSLQGALGEAFF. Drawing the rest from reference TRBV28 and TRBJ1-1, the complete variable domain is DVKVTQSSRYLVKRTGEKVFLECVQDMDHENMFWYRQDPGLGLRLIYFSYDVKMKEKGDIPEGYSVSREKKERFSLILESASTNQTSMYLCASSLQGALGEAFFGQGTRLTVV.

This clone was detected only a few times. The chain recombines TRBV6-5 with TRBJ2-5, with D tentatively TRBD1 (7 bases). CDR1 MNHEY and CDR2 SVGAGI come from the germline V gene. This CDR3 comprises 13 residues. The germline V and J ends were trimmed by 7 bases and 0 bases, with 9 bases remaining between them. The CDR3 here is CASTRGDQETQYF. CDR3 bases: TGTGCCAGCACCAGGGGGGACCAAGAGACCCAGTACTTC.

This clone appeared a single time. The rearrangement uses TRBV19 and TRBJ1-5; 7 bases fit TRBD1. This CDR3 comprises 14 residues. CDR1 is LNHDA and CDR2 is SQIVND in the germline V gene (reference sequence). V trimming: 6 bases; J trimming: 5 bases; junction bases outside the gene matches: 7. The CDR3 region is CASSSDRVDQPQHF. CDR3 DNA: TGTGCCAGTAGCAGCGACAGGGTCGATCAGCCCCAGCATTTT.

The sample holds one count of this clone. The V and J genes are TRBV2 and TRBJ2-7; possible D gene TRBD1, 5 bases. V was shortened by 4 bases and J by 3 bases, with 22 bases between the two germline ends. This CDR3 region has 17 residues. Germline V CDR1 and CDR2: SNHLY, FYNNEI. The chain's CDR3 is CASSGTSVGLGDYEQYF. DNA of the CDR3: TGTGCCAGCAGTGGGACGTCAGTGGGGTTAGGGGACTACGAGCAGTACTTC.

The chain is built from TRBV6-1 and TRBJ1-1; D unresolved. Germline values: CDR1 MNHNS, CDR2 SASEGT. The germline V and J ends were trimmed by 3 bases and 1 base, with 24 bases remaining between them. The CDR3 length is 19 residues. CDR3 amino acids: CASSDLKFPGEHKNTEAFF. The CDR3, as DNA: TGTGCCAGCAGTGATTTAAAGTTTCCCGGGGAACACAAGAACACTGAAGCTTTCTTT.

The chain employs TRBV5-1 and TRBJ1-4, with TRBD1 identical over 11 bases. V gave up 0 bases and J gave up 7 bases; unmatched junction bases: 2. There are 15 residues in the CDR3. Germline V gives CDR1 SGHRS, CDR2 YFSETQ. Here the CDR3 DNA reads TGCGCCAGCAGCTTGGACGGGACAGGGGGTGAAAAACTGTTTTTT. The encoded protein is CASSLDGTGGEKLFF.

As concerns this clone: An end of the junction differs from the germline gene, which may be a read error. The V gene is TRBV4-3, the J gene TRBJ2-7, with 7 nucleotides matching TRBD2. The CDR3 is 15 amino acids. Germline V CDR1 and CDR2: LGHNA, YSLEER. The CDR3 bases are TGCGCCAGCAGCCAAGGCGGGAGAGGAGGCTACGACCAGTACTTC. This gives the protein CASSQGGRGGYDQYF.

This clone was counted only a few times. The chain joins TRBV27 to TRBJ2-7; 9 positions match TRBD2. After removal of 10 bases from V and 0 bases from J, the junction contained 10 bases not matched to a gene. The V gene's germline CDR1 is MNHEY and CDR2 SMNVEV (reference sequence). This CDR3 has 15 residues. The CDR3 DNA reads TGTGCCACCCGCATTAAAGCGGGAGGCTCCTACGAGCAGTACTTC. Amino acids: CATRIKAGGSYEQYF.

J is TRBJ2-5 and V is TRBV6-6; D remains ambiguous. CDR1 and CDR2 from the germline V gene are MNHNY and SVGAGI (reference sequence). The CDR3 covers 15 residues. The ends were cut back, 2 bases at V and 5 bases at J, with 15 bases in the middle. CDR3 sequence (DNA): TGTGCCAGCAGTTACCCCCCTAACCCTAGGGAGACCCAGTACTTC. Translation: CASSYPPNPRETQYF.

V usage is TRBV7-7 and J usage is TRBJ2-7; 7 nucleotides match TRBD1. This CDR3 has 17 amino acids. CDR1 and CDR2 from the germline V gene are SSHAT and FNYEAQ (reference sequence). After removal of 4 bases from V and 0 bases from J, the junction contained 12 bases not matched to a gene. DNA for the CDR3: TGTGCCAGCAGCTCAAGACGGGGACAGAGAAGCTCCTACGAGCAGTACTTC. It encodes CASSSRRGQRSSYEQYF.

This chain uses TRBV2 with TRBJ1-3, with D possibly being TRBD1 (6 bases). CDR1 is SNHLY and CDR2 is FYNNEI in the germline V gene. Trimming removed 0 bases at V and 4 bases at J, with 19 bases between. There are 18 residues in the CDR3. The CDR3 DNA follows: TGTGCCAGCAGTGAAGCGCGGGGGCGAGGGGCGAGGGGAAACACCATATATTTT. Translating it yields CASSEARGRGARGNTIYF. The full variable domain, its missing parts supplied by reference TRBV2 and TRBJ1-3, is EPEVTQTPSHQVTQMGQEVILRCVPISNHLYFYWYRQILGQKVEFLVSFYNNEISEKSEIFDDQFSVERPDGSNFTLKIRSTKLEDSAMYFCASSEARGRGARGNTIYFGEGSWLTVV.

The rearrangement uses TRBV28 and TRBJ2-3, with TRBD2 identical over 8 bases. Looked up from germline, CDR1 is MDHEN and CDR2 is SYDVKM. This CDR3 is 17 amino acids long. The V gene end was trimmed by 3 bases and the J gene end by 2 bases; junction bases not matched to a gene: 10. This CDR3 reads CASSLPLTGGVTDTQYF. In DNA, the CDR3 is TGTGCCAGCAGTTTGCCTCTAACGGGAGGGGTCACAGATACGCAGTATTTT. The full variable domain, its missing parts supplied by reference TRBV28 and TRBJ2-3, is DVKVTQSSRYLVKRTGEKVFLECVQDMDHENMFWYRQDPGLGLRLIYFSYDVKMKEKGDIPEGYSVSREKKERFSLILESASTNQTSMYLCASSLPLTGGVTDTQYFGPGTRLTVL.

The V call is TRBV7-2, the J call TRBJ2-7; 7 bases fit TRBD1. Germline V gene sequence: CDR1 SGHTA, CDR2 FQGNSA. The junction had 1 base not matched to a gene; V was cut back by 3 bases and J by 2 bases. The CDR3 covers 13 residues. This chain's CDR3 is CASSLQGAYEQYF. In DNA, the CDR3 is TGTGCCAGCAGCTTGCAGGGGGCCTACGAGCAGTACTTC.

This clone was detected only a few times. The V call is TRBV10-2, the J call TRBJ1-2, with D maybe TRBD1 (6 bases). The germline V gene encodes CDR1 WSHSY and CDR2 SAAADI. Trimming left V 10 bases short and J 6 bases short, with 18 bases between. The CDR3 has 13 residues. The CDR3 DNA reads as TGCGCCACCGAGGAGGAGGCAGGGGATGGCTACACCTTC. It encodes CATEEEAGDGYTF.